Listed below are T cell receptor beta chains from one sample, sequenced in a study of control samples from healthy donors and cancer patients. TCRdb's table, derived via immunoSEQ multiplex PCR, lists solely in-frame clones and lacks some. The sample contains a few hundred thousand clones, about 93% of which appear only once. Sequences were obtained from PBMCs. The source is a man between 35 and 55 years old with head and neck cancer. CDR3s leave out the opening cysteine and the closing phenylalanine or tryptophan. The order of the fields is V gene, CDR3 protein.

TRBV4-3,ASSQGATATYEQY
TRBV12-3/TRBV12-4,ASSLVEDTEAF
TRBV7-6,ASSLGSGRSGELF
TRBV27,ASNSEGTQY
TRBV27,ASSFLGAEAF
TRBV19,ASSIRDEETGELF
TRBV28,ASSLERAGTDTIY
TRBV3-1/TRBV3-2,ASSQETGATEAF
TRBV7-8,ASSLDIGGLAGLDSGELF
TRBV7-3,ASSSHQGQPQH
TRBV18,ASSRDQDIQPQH
TRBV3-1/TRBV3-2,ASSQGIITGGEAF
TRBV7-8,ASSLGGLGTGDTQY
TRBV28,ASRGDRYTGELF